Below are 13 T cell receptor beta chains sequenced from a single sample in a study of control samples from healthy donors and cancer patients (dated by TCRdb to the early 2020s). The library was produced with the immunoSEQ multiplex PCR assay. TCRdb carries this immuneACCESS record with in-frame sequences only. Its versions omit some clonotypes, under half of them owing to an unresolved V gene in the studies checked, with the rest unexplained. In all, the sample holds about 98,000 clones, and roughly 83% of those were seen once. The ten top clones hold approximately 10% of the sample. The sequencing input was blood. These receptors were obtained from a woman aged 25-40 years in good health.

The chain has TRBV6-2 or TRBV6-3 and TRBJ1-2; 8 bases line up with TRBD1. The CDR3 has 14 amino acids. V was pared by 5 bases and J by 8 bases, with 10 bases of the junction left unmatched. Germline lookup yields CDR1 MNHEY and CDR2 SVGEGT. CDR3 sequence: CASSRSWTGYGYTF. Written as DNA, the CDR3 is TGTGCCAGCAGTCGCTCGTGGACAGGGTACGGCTACACCTTC.

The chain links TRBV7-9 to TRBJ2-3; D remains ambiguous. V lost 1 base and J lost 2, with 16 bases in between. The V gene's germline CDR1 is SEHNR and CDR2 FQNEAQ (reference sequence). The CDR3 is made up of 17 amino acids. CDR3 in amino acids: CASSLGLTIGITDTQYF. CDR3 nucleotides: TGTGCCAGCAGCTTAGGACTCACAATAGGTATCACAGATACGCAGTATTTT.

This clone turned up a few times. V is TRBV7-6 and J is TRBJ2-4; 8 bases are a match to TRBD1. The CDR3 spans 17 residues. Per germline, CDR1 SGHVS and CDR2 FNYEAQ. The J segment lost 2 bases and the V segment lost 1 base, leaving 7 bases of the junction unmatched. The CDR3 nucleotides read TGTGCCAGCAGCTTAGGTCGTCAGGGGGCCTCCAAAAACATTCAGTACTTC. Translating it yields CASSLGRQGASKNIQYF. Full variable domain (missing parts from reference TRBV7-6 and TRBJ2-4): GAGVSQSPRYKVTKRGQDVALRCDPISGHVSLYWYRQALGQGPEFLTYFNYEAQQDKSGLPNDRFSAERPEGSISTLTIQRTEQRDSAMYRCASSLGRQGASKNIQYFGAGTRLSVL.

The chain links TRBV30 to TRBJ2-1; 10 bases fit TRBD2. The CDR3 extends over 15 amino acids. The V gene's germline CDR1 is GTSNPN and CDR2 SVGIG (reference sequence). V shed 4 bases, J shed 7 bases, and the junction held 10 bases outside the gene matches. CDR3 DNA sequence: TGTGCCTGGACCCCCAAAGGACTAGCGGCTAATGAGCAGTTCTTC. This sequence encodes CAWTPKGLAANEQFF.

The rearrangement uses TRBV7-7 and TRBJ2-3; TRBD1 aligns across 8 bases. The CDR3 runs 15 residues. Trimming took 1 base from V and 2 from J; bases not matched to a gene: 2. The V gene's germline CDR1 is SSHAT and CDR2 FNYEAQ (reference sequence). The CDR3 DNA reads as TGTGCCAGCAGCTTAGGACAGGGGACCACAGATACGCAGTATTTT. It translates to CASSLGQGTTDTQYF.

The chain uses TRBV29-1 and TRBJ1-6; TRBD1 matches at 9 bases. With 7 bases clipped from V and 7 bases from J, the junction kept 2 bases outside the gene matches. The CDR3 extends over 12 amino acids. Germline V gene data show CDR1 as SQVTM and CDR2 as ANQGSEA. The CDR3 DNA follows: TGCAGCGCCGGGACAGGGAATTCACCCCTCCACTTT. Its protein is CSAGTGNSPLHF.

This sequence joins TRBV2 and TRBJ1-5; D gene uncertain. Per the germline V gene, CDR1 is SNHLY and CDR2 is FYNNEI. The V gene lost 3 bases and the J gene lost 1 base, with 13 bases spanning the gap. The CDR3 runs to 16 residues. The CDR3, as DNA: TGTGCCAGCAGTGACGTCGGACTCATGAGCAATCAGCCCCAGCATTTT. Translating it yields CASSDVGLMSNQPQHF.

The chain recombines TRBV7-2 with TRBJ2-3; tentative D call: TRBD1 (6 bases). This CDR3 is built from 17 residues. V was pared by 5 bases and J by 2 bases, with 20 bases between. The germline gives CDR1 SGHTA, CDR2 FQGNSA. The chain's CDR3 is CASSPRGTMGHTDTQYF. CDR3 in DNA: TGTGCCAGCAGCCCAAGGGGGACAATGGGGCACACAGATACGCAGTATTTT. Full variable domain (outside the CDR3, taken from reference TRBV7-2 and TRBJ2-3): GAGVSQSPSNKVTEKGKDVELRCDPISGHTALYWYRQSLGQGLEFLIYFQGNSAPDKSGLPSDRFSAERTGGSVSTLTIQRTQQEDSAVYLCASSPRGTMGHTDTQYFGPGTRLTVL.

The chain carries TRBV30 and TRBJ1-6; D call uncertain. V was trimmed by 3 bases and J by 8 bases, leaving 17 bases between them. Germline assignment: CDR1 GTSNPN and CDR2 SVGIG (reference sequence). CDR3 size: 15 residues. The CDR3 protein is CAWRSTGITYSPLHF. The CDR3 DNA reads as TGTGCCTGGAGATCAACCGGGATCACTTATTCACCCCTCCACTTT.

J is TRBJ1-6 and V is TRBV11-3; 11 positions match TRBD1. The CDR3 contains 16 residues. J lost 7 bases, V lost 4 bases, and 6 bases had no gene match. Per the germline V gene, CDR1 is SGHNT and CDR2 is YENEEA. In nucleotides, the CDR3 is TGTGCCAGCAGCTCGACAGGACAGGGGGCGAATTCACCCCTCCACTTT. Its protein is CASSSTGQGANSPLHF.

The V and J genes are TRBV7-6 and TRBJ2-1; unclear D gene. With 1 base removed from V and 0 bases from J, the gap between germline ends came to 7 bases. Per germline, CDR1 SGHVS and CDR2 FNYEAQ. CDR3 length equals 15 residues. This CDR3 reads CASSLGPSSYNEQFF. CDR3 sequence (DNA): TGTGCCAGCAGCTTAGGTCCGAGCTCCTACAATGAGCAGTTCTTC.

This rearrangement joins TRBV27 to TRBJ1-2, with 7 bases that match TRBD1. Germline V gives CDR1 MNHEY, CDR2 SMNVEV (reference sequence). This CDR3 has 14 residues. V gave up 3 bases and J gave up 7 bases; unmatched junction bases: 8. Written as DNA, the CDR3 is TGTGCCAGCAGTTTCAAAGACAGGGATAGTGGCTACACCTTC. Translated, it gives CASSFKDRDSGYTF.

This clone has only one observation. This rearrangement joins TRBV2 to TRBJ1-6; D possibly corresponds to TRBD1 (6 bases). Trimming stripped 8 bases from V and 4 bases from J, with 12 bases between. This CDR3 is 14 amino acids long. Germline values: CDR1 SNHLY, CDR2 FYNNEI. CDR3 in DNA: TGTGCCAGCGGCAGGGGTGTATATAATTCACCCCTCCACTTT. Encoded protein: CASGRGVYNSPLHF.